These 27 T cell receptor beta chains share one sample of origin, sequenced in a study of cytomegalovirus exposure and HLA in healthy donors. Primers for the PCR totalled 60 Vbeta and 13 Jbeta. Some clones are missing from TCRdb's copy, which holds only in-frame ones; the method was immunoSEQ multiplex PCR. The sample includes under 200,000 clones. Sequencing was performed on PBMCs. The origin of the receptors is a man aged 25 to 45 in good health and CMV-seronegative.

This chain connects TRBV2 to TRBJ2-7; D might be TRBD1 (6 bases). With 6 bases removed from V and 6 bases from J, the gap between germline ends came to 15 bases. Germline assignment: CDR1 SNHLY and CDR2 FYNNEI. The CDR3 is made up of 13 amino acids. The CDR3 here is CASRNTGYTEQYF. DNA for the CDR3: TGTGCCAGCAGGAATACAGGGTACACCGAGCAGTACTTC.

The J gene is TRBJ1-2, the V gene TRBV12-5; TRBD1 might be the D (6 bases). The length of the CDR3 is 15 residues. The V end lost 5 bases, the J end lost 0 bases, and 13 bases lay between the germline ends. Germline-derived CDR1 and CDR2 are LGHNT and FRNRAP. In DNA form, the CDR3 reads TGTGCTAGTGGTCTAGGGGGGGCGACTAACTATGGCTACACCTTC. Translated, it gives CASGLGGATNYGYTF.

J is TRBJ2-5 and V is TRBV15; tentatively, D is TRBD1 (6 bases). CDR1 is LNHNV, CDR2 YYDKDF, per germline (reference sequence). The CDR3 runs to 14 residues. V lost 1 base to trimming and J lost 5 bases, with 11 bases between them. The chain's CDR3 is CATSRGQGQETQYF. The CDR3 DNA follows: TGTGCCACCAGCAGAGGCCAGGGGCAGGAGACCCAGTACTTC.

V is TRBV18 and J is TRBJ2-1; D perhaps matches TRBD2 (5 bases). The CDR3 has 14 residues. Trimming cost V 0 bases and J 5 bases, with 8 bases left between them. Germline V lookup: CDR1 KGHSH, CDR2 LQKENI. In DNA, the CDR3 is TGTGCCAGCTCACCACCTGGACTGAACAATGAGCAGTTCTTC. Its protein product is CASSPPGLNNEQFF. Drawing the rest from reference TRBV18 and TRBJ2-1, the complete variable domain is NAGVMQNPRHLVRRRGQEARLRCSPMKGHSHVYWYRQLPEEGLKFMVYLQKENIIDESGMPKERFSAEFPKEGPSILRIQQVVRGDSAAYFCASSPPGLNNEQFFGPGTRLTVL.

The rearrangement uses TRBV4-1 and TRBJ2-3; D remains ambiguous. CDR1 MGHRA and CDR2 YSYEKL come from the germline V gene. There are 17 residues in the CDR3. Trimming cost V 3 bases and J 2 bases, with 18 bases left between them. The CDR3 reads CASSHRVTREATDTQYF. The CDR3 bases are TGCGCCAGCAGCCACCGCGTAACGCGCGAAGCCACAGATACGCAGTATTTT.

The chain combines TRBV5-6 with TRBJ2-3; TRBD2 matches at 14 bases. The CDR3 runs to 19 residues. Germline CDR1 SGHDT, CDR2 YYEEEE. After removal of 4 bases from V and 0 bases from J, the junction contained 10 bases not matched to a gene. CDR3 nucleotide sequence: TGTGCCAGCAGCCCGGGACTAGCGGGAGTGCCGTCTAGCACAGATACGCAGTATTTT. It codes for CASSPGLAGVPSSTDTQYF.

The chain links TRBV10-3 to TRBJ2-3; TRBD1 matches 7 bases. The germline CDR1 and CDR2 sequences are ENHRY and SYGVKD. V trimming: 3 bases; J trimming: 5 bases; junction bases outside the gene matches: 5. The CDR3 covers 14 residues. The CDR3 is CAISEGRGIDTQYF. As DNA, the CDR3 is TGTGCCATCAGTGAAGGCAGGGGGATAGATACGCAGTATTTT.

The chain is built from TRBV18 and TRBJ1-4; 7 bases match TRBD1. V was pared by 5 bases and J by 5 bases, with 11 bases of the junction left unmatched. This CDR3 spans 16 amino acids. The V gene's germline CDR1 is KGHSH and CDR2 LQKENI. CDR3 bases: TGTGCCAGCTCATCCGGACCAGGGGGTATAAATGAAAAACTGTTTTTT. Translated: CASSSGPGGINEKLFF. Complete variable domain (other parts from reference TRBV18 and TRBJ1-4): NAGVMQNPRHLVRRRGQEARLRCSPMKGHSHVYWYRQLPEEGLKFMVYLQKENIIDESGMPKERFSAEFPKEGPSILRIQQVVRGDSAAYFCASSSGPGGINEKLFFGSGTQLSVL.

The V and J genes are TRBV7-9 and TRBJ2-3; 7 nucleotides match TRBD1. After removal of 4 bases from V and 6 bases from J, the junction contained 16 bases not matched to a gene. The CDR3 is 17 amino acids. Germline V gives CDR1 SEHNR, CDR2 FQNEAQ (reference sequence). The CDR3 spells CASSSLRYDRAADTQYF. CDR3 nucleotide sequence: TGTGCCAGCAGCTCCCTACGATACGACAGGGCGGCTGATACGCAGTATTTT.

The chain has TRBV11-3 and TRBJ2-5; 7 bases map to TRBD2. This CDR3 spans 15 amino acids. The ends lost 1 base at V and 10 bases at J; junction bases unmatched: 12. Germline CDR1 reads SGHNT; CDR2 reads YENEEA. CDR3 in amino acids: CASSLGVNGREDQYF. The CDR3 DNA sequence: TGTGCCAGCAGCTTAGGGGTGAATGGGAGGGAGGACCAGTACTTC.

As concerns this clone: The sample holds other DNA sequences that translate to the same CDR3. This rearrangement joins TRBV11-3 to TRBJ1-4, with 7 bases that match TRBD1. The trim removed 5 bases at V and 5 bases at J, leaving 5 bases unmatched. The CDR3 extends over 14 amino acids. The germline gives CDR1 SGHNT, CDR2 YENEEA. The CDR3 sequence: CASSPGQSNEKLFF. In DNA, the CDR3 is TGTGCCAGCAGCCCGGGACAGAGCAATGAAAAACTGTTTTTT.

The chain links TRBV25-1 to TRBJ1-1, with a possible D match to TRBD1 (6 bases). Germline CDR1 MGHDK, CDR2 SYGVNS. This CDR3 contains 14 residues. V was trimmed by 6 bases and J by 1 base, leaving 12 bases between them. The CDR3 sequence is CASSYMTGNTEAFF. Here the CDR3 DNA reads TGTGCCAGCAGCTATATGACAGGGAACACTGAAGCTTTCTTT.

CDR3 in DNA: TGTGCCAGCAGTTTACTGCGGGAGGGCGGGGAGGAGCAGTTCTTC. Its protein is CASSLLREGGEEQFF. The V and J genes are TRBV27 and TRBJ2-1; 9 bases match TRBD2. The CDR3 is 15 residues long. CDR1 MNHEY and CDR2 SMNVEV come from the germline V gene (reference sequence). V lost 2 bases to trimming and J lost 10 bases; unmatched junction nucleotides: 9.

The V gene is TRBV29-1, the J gene TRBJ2-7; 7 positions agree with TRBD1. The CDR3 sequence is 16 residues long. The V segment lost 0 bases and the J segment 2 bases; nucleotides outside the gene matches: 10. Germline assignment: CDR1 SQVTM and CDR2 ANQGSEA. For the CDR3, the DNA is TGCAGCGTTGAAGATCTTAGGGTAGGGGGCGCCTACGAGCAGTACTTC. It codes for CSVEDLRVGGAYEQYF.

J is TRBJ2-3 and V is TRBV7-9; possible D gene TRBD2, 5 bases. Trimming took 5 bases from V and 3 from J, leaving 21 bases between them. The CDR3 has 17 residues. Germline CDR1 is SEHNR and CDR2 is FQNEAQ (reference sequence). The CDR3 DNA sequence: TGTGCCAGCAGCGGGCGTAGGAGTAGACGGGGAACAGATACGCAGTATTTT. Amino acids: CASSGRRSRRGTDTQYF. Complete variable domain (other parts from reference TRBV7-9 and TRBJ2-3): DTGVSQNPRHKITKRGQNVTFRCDPISEHNRLYWYRQTLGQGPEFLTYFQNEAQLEKSRLLSDRFSAERPKGSFSTLEIQRTEQGDSAMYLCASSGRRSRRGTDTQYFGPGTRLTVL.

This sequence joins TRBV5-4 and TRBJ2-3; weak D call: TRBD2 (6 bases). From germline, CDR1 is SGHNT and CDR2 YYREEE (reference sequence). Between the trimmed V and J ends, which lost 4 bases and 4 bases, there was a span of 19 bases. The CDR3 loop spans 16 amino acids. The CDR3 DNA follows: TGTGCCAGCAGCCTCCCCCCCCTAGGAGGGCCAGATACGCAGTATTTT. It specifies CASSLPPLGGPDTQYF.

J is TRBJ2-1 and V is TRBV2; D ambiguous. CDR3 length: 15 residues. V dropped 9 bases and J dropped 5 bases, with 20 bases sitting between them. From germline, CDR1 is SNHLY and CDR2 FYNNEI. The CDR3 reads CARGSTATVHNEQFF. CDR3 sequence (DNA): TGTGCCAGGGGTAGCACCGCGACGGTTCACAATGAGCAGTTCTTC.

The J gene is TRBJ2-2, the V gene TRBV5-4; tentatively, D is TRBD2 (6 bases). CDR3 length equals 16 residues. From germline, CDR1 is SGHNT and CDR2 YYREEE (reference sequence). The germline V and J ends were trimmed by 0 bases and 5 bases, with 14 bases remaining between them. The CDR3 DNA reads as TGTGCCAGCAGCTTGGCTTCGGGAGTGTATACCGGGGAGCTGTTTTTT. This gives the protein CASSLASGVYTGELFF.

The chain has TRBV25-1 and TRBJ2-7, with 11 bases matching TRBD1. The CDR3 is 15 amino acids. The junction had 4 bases not matched to a gene; V was cut back by 4 bases and J by 2 bases. From germline, CDR1 is MGHDK and CDR2 SYGVNS. CDR3 sequence (DNA): TGTGCCAGCAGTGCGGGACAGGGGGGCACCTACGAGCAGTACTTC. This translates into CASSAGQGGTYEQYF.

The chain joins TRBV7-8 to TRBJ2-7, with TRBD1 matching 7 bases. V shed 5 bases, J shed 2 bases, and the junction held 9 bases outside the gene matches. This CDR3 has 15 residues. Germline V lookup: CDR1 SGHVS, CDR2 FQNEAQ. The CDR3 sequence is CASSARDSWTYEQYF. In DNA, the CDR3 is TGTGCCAGCAGCGCAAGGGACAGTTGGACCTACGAGCAGTACTTC.

This chain connects TRBV7-9 to TRBJ2-5; 10 bases align to TRBD1. The trim removed 5 bases at V and 7 bases at J, leaving 7 bases unmatched. The CDR3 has 14 amino acids. Germline V gene data show CDR1 as SEHNR and CDR2 as FQNEAQ (reference sequence). CDR3: CASSRGQGDGTQYF. The DNA of the CDR3 is TGTGCCAGCAGCCGTGGACAGGGGGACGGGACCCAGTACTTC.

The genes are TRBV27 and TRBJ1-2; tentative D call: TRBD1 (5 bases). V lost 5 bases and J 4 bases, leaving 26 bases between the germline ends. The CDR3 spans 18 residues. The V gene's germline CDR1 is MNHEY and CDR2 SMNVEV (reference sequence). The CDR3 sequence: CASSTRPLGRAPIYGYTF. Written as DNA, the CDR3 is TGTGCCAGCAGTACACGACCCCTGGGCAGGGCCCCCATCTATGGCTACACCTTC.

The rearrangement uses TRBV2 and TRBJ2-5, with 10 bases matching TRBD1. The V and J ends lost 4 bases and 0 bases, in that order; junction bases with no gene match: 8. Germline CDR1 SNHLY, CDR2 FYNNEI. The CDR3 totals 17 residues. CDR3 loop: CASSGGQGRKNQETQYF. The CDR3 DNA follows: TGTGCCAGCAGTGGGGGACAGGGGCGAAAGAACCAAGAGACCCAGTACTTC. The full variable domain, its missing parts supplied by reference TRBV2 and TRBJ2-5, is EPEVTQTPSHQVTQMGQEVILRCVPISNHLYFYWYRQILGQKVEFLVSFYNNEISEKSEIFDDQFSVERPDGSNFTLKIRSTKLEDSAMYFCASSGGQGRKNQETQYFGPGTRLLVL.

The gene calls are TRBV10-3 and TRBJ1-5; the D is unclear. This CDR3 region has 12 residues. V lost 0 bases, J lost 8 bases, and 5 bases lay in between. In germline, CDR1 is ENHRY, CDR2 SYGVKD. The CDR3 DNA sequence: TGTGCCATCAGTGAGTCTGAGGAGCCCCAGCATTTT. Amino acid sequence: CAISESEEPQHF.

The chain is built from TRBV4-1 and TRBJ2-7; 7 positions match TRBD2. The CDR3 has 16 amino acids. Germline V gene lookup returns CDR1 MGHRA and CDR2 YSYEKL. The J segment lost 9 bases and the V segment lost 0 bases, leaving 14 bases of the junction unmatched. The CDR3 sequence is CASSQESGTIVSGQYF. Written as DNA, the CDR3 is TGCGCCAGCAGCCAAGAATCCGGGACTATTGTGTCAGGGCAGTACTTC.

The chain employs TRBV18 and TRBJ1-4; the match to TRBD1 covers 7 bases. The CDR3 covers 18 residues. With V trimmed by 0 bases and J by 2 bases, 9 bases remained unmatched. Per germline, CDR1 KGHSH and CDR2 LQKENI. The CDR3 region is CASSPPVGQRSTNEKLFF. The CDR3, as DNA: TGTGCCAGCTCACCACCGGTGGGACAGAGATCCACTAATGAAAAACTGTTTTTT.

The chain couples TRBV4-1 to TRBJ2-3, with TRBD2 as a possible D gene (6 bases). The V gene lost 1 base and the J gene lost 2 bases, with 13 bases spanning the gap. This CDR3 region has 16 residues. Germline V lookup: CDR1 MGHRA, CDR2 YSYEKL. The CDR3 region is CASSQGRDSTTDTQYF. The CDR3 DNA follows: TGCGCCAGCAGCCAAGGTCGGGACTCAACCACAGATACGCAGTATTTT.